Shown below are 27 T cell receptor beta chains from a single sample sequenced in a study of vaccination and CD4 T cells after COVID-19. The antigens for these receptors are not known. Sequenced with the Oncomine TCR Beta short-read assay was DNA taken from cultured CD4+ T cells. TCRdb itself ran the PCR reads through MiXCR, one entry per CDR3 protein. The sample has 8,500 to 10,000 distinct CDR3 sequences; approximately 62% are singletons. Treatment specified: approximately 9-day PBMC culture with coronavirus spike peptide pools or control peptides (ViraFEST assay). During the years 2011-2018, before the COVID-19 pandemic, the unexposed donor's CD4+ T cells were collected. Material: CD4+ T cells from blood, cultured in vitro. The receptor source for this set is a human donor in good health.

This clonotype was found a few times. V usage is TRBV6-1 and J usage is TRBJ1-1; D may be TRBD1 (6 bases). The germline V and J ends were trimmed by 6 bases and 1 base, with 9 bases remaining between them. Germline loops: CDR1 MNHNS, CDR2 SASEGT. The CDR3 is made up of 13 amino acids. The CDR3 DNA is TGTGCCAGCAGAAGGACAGAGAACACTGAAGCTTTCTTT. This codes for CASRRTENTEAFF.

This chain uses TRBV18 with TRBJ1-5; tentatively, D is TRBD1 (5 bases). The length of the CDR3 is 16 residues. Germline-derived CDR1 and CDR2 are KGHSH and LQKENI. V was trimmed by 3 bases and J by 2 bases, leaving 14 bases between them. CDR3 bases: TGTGCCAGCTCACCTAGTCAGGGCGGCCGCAATCAGCCCCAGCATTTT. It translates to CASSPSQGGRNQPQHF.

V and J are TRBV7-2 and TRBJ1-1; D possibly corresponds to TRBD1 (5 bases). This CDR3 contains 15 residues. Between the trimmed V and J ends, which lost 7 bases and 0 bases, there was a span of 15 bases. Germline values: CDR1 SGHTA, CDR2 FQGNSA. CDR3 DNA sequence: TGTGCCAGCACCGAGGCAGGGCTAATGAACACTGAAGCTTTCTTT. Translating gives CASTEAGLMNTEAFF.

V and J are TRBV7-2 and TRBJ1-2; no definite D call. This CDR3 region has 12 residues. Germline V gene data show CDR1 as SGHTA and CDR2 as FQGNSA. The V end was cut by 2 bases, the J end by 2 bases, with 3 bases between. The CDR3 loop is CASSLQNYGYTF. CDR3 DNA: TGTGCCAGCAGCTTACAGAACTATGGCTACACCTTC.

J is TRBJ1-5 and V is TRBV5-8; a possible D gene is TRBD1 (6 bases). Germline CDR1 reads SGHTS; CDR2 reads YDEGEE. CDR3 length: 14 amino acids. Trimming stripped 4 bases from V and 3 bases from J, with 11 bases between. CDR3 DNA sequence: TGTGCCAGCAGCCCCGGACAGTTCAATCAGCCCCAGCATTTT. This encodes CASSPGQFNQPQHF.

The genes are TRBV7-8 and TRBJ2-7, with D tentatively TRBD1 (6 bases). Trimming stripped 5 bases from V and 0 bases from J, with 14 bases between. The CDR3 spans 15 residues. Looked up from germline, CDR1 is SGHVS and CDR2 is FQNEAQ. The CDR3 sequence is CASSPGTLFSYEQYF. The CDR3 nucleotides read TGTGCCAGCAGCCCTGGGACACTGTTCTCCTACGAGCAGTACTTC.

This clonotype was picked up a small number of times. The chain carries TRBV3-1 and TRBJ1-5; a possible D gene is TRBD1 (6 bases). V lost 1 base to trimming and J lost 2 bases, with 6 bases between them. The germline CDR1 and CDR2 sequences are LGHDT and YNNKEL (reference sequence). The CDR3 sequence is 14 residues long. The CDR3 spells CASSQAGGNQPQHF. The CDR3 nucleotides are TGTGCCAGCAGCCAAGCAGGGGGCAATCAGCCCCAGCATTTT.

The chain uses TRBV27 and TRBJ2-2, with D uncertain. Germline V gene data show CDR1 as MNHEY and CDR2 as SMNVEV (reference sequence). CDR3 length: 13 amino acids. The V and J ends lost 2 bases and 6 bases respectively, with 7 bases between them. The CDR3 here is CASSLGRAGELFF. The CDR3 DNA reads TGTGCCAGCAGTTTAGGTAGAGCCGGGGAGCTGTTTTTT.

The rearrangement joins TRBV7-2 to TRBJ2-7; perhaps TRBD2 as D (6 bases). V dropped 5 bases and J dropped 0 bases, with 11 bases sitting between them. Germline V gene sequence: CDR1 SGHTA, CDR2 FQGNSA. The CDR3 runs 14 residues. The CDR3 here is CASSPQRVSYEQYF. CDR3 sequence (DNA): TGTGCCAGCAGCCCTCAGCGGGTCTCCTACGAGCAGTACTTC.

The J gene is TRBJ2-7, the V gene TRBV12-3 or TRBV12-4; TRBD2 aligns across 10 bases. With V trimmed by 4 bases and J by 0 bases, 12 bases remained unmatched. The CDR3 is 18 amino acids. CDR3 in DNA: TGTGCCAGCAGTTGGGGCCCCCTAGCGGGGGCGTCCTCCTACGAGCAGTACTTC. As protein: CASSWGPLAGASSYEQYF.

The chain is built from TRBV20-1 and TRBJ1-1; D not certain. Between the trimmed V and J ends, which lost 1 base and 2 bases, there was a span of 5 bases. The V gene's germline CDR1 is DFQATT and CDR2 SNEGSKA (reference sequence). There are 12 residues in the CDR3. The CDR3 bases are TGCAGTGCTAGAGTTACCAACACTGAAGCTTTCTTT. Amino acids: CSARVTNTEAFF.

This sequence joins TRBV20-1 and TRBJ2-1; 8 nucleotides align to TRBD2. This CDR3 spans 13 amino acids. J was trimmed by 12 bases and V by 4 bases; bases with no gene match: 11. CDR1 DFQATT and CDR2 SNEGSKA come from the germline V gene (reference sequence). This CDR3 reads CSAIHPSGLAQFF. Written as DNA, the CDR3 is TGCAGTGCTATCCATCCTAGCGGGTTAGCGCAGTTCTTC.

The sample holds a few counts of this clonotype. This chain links TRBV27 with TRBJ2-2; TRBD2 matches 7 bases. Germline values: CDR1 MNHEY, CDR2 SMNVEV (reference sequence). This CDR3 region has 15 residues. The trim removed 4 bases at V and 4 bases at J, leaving 6 bases unmatched. CDR3 amino acids: CASSSWTRSTGELFF. For the CDR3, the DNA is TGTGCCAGCAGTTCCTGGACTAGAAGCACCGGGGAGCTGTTTTTT.

The gene calls are TRBV15 and TRBJ2-7; tentative D call: TRBD1 (6 bases). The CDR3 extends over 15 amino acids. Trimming removed 1 base at V and 0 bases at J, with 10 bases between. The germline V gene encodes CDR1 LNHNV and CDR2 YYDKDF (reference sequence). The CDR3 protein is CATSRAGTTSYEQYF. Here the CDR3 DNA reads TGTGCCACCAGCAGAGCCGGGACAACCTCCTACGAGCAGTACTTC.

The rearrangement joins TRBV19 to TRBJ2-2, with 7 bases matching TRBD1. Germline V gene lookup returns CDR1 LNHDA and CDR2 SQIVND (reference sequence). The CDR3 consists of 15 residues. Unmatched junction bases numbered 8, after V lost 8 bases and J lost 2 bases. The CDR3, as DNA: TGTGCCAGTTCGACCAGACAGGGAAACACCGGGGAGCTGTTTTTT. It translates to CASSTRQGNTGELFF.

The genes are TRBV7-9 and TRBJ1-1; possible D gene TRBD1, 5 bases. Trimming stripped 1 base from V and 8 bases from J, with 11 bases between. The CDR3 spans 13 residues. From germline, CDR1 is SEHNR and CDR2 FQNEAQ (reference sequence). The CDR3 protein is CASSLGVGGEAFF. Here the CDR3 DNA reads TGTGCCAGCAGCTTAGGGGTGGGGGGGGAAGCTTTCTTT.

This chain uses TRBV6-1 with TRBJ2-1, with no clear D. The CDR3 is 16 amino acids. The germline V gene encodes CDR1 MNHNS and CDR2 SASEGT. Trimming removed 5 bases from V and 8 bases from J, with 22 bases in between. This CDR3 reads CASSRVHTRPPHEQFF. CDR3 in DNA: TGTGCCAGCAGTCGGGTCCACACCCGACCCCCACATGAGCAGTTCTTC.

For the CDR3, the DNA is TGTGCCAGCAGTTTAACAGGGGGCGGCTACACCTTC. Translation: CASSLTGGGYTF. This chain uses TRBV6-5 with TRBJ1-2; 9 positions agree with TRBD1. After removal of 4 bases from V and 8 bases from J, the junction contained 2 bases not matched to a gene. Germline V gene lookup returns CDR1 MNHEY and CDR2 SVGAGI. This CDR3 comprises 12 residues.

CDR3 in amino acids: CAWRGGDRGRETQYF. As DNA, the CDR3 is TGTGCCTGGAGGGGGGGGGACAGGGGTCGAGAGACCCAGTACTTC. The V call is TRBV30, the J call TRBJ2-5, with TRBD1 matching 10 bases. In germline, CDR1 is GTSNPN, CDR2 SVGIG (reference sequence). The J segment lost 4 bases and the V segment lost 3 bases, leaving 8 bases of the junction unmatched. The CDR3 spans 15 residues.

The V gene is TRBV6-1, the J gene TRBJ1-1, with D unresolved. Germline lookup yields CDR1 MNHNS and CDR2 SASEGT. V dropped 6 bases and J dropped 0 bases, with 14 bases sitting between them. CDR3 length: 15 amino acids. The CDR3 DNA is TGTGCCAGCAGCCTTCGTAATGGGGTGAACACTGAAGCTTTCTTT. As protein: CASSLRNGVNTEAFF.

The chain joins TRBV30 to TRBJ2-1, with D maybe TRBD2 (6 bases). The germline V and J ends were trimmed by 1 base and 8 bases, with 18 bases remaining between them. This CDR3 is built from 15 residues. The germline V gene encodes CDR1 GTSNPN and CDR2 SVGIG (reference sequence). CDR3 in DNA: TGTGCCTGGAGTGGGTGGCCGACGGGAGAGGATGAGCAGTTCTTC. This encodes CAWSGWPTGEDEQFF.

V gene TRBV6-1 combines with J gene TRBJ1-1; 7 bases align to TRBD1. CDR1 and CDR2 from the germline V gene are MNHNS and SASEGT. Trimming took 6 bases from V and 10 from J; bases not matched to a gene: 5. The CDR3 loop spans 11 amino acids. CDR3 region: CASSNDRVAFF. CDR3 coding DNA: TGTGCCAGCAGCAACGACAGGGTAGCTTTCTTT.

The J gene is TRBJ2-5, the V gene TRBV20-1; 9 nucleotides agree with TRBD2. The CDR3 extends over 17 amino acids. In germline, CDR1 is DFQATT, CDR2 SNEGSKA (reference sequence). The V gene end was trimmed by 2 bases and the J gene end by 0 bases; junction bases not matched to a gene: 10. The CDR3 is CSARPVAGDRHQETQYF. As DNA, the CDR3 is TGCAGTGCTAGACCGGTAGCGGGAGATCGCCACCAAGAGACCCAGTACTTC.

The CDR3, as DNA: TGTGCCAGCAGTCCCCGGGGACAGGGGCTTTTTCGGCCCCAGCATTTT. Translated: CASSPRGQGLFRPQHF. The rearrangement links TRBV6-2 or TRBV6-3 to TRBJ1-5, with 10 nucleotides matching TRBD1. The CDR3 totals 16 residues. The germline CDR1 and CDR2 sequences are MNHEY and SVGEGT. The V segment lost 5 bases and the J segment 9 bases; nucleotides outside the gene matches: 13.

The V and J genes are TRBV6-2 or TRBV6-3 and TRBJ1-6; perhaps TRBD1 as D (5 bases). In germline, CDR1 is MNHEY, CDR2 SVGEGT. The CDR3 is 16 amino acids. Trimming shortened V by 3 bases and J by 0 bases, and 9 bases separated the two germline ends. CDR3 in amino acids: CASSYWGSSYNSPLHF. The CDR3 nucleotides read TGTGCCAGCAGTTATTGGGGGAGCTCCTATAATTCACCCCTCCACTTT.

This sequence joins TRBV4-3 and TRBJ2-5; D uncertain. Germline CDR1 LGHNA, CDR2 YSLEER. The V and J ends lost 0 bases and 1 base respectively, with 9 bases between them. CDR3 length equals 15 residues. CDR3 sequence (DNA): TGCGCCAGCAGCCAAGAGGTGGCGGCCCAAGAGACCCAGTACTTC. Residues: CASSQEVAAQETQYF.

The rearrangement links TRBV6-1 to TRBJ1-2, with 7 bases lining up with TRBD1. The V gene end was trimmed by 5 bases and the J gene end by 4 bases; junction bases not matched to a gene: 7. Germline assignment: CDR1 MNHNS and CDR2 SASEGT. This CDR3 has 14 residues. The CDR3: CASSPLSGGYGYTF. The DNA for the CDR3 is TGTGCCAGCAGTCCTCTCTCAGGGGGCTATGGCTACACCTTC.